The 14 T cell receptor beta chains below all came from one sample that was sequenced in a study of T cell responses to AZD1222 COVID-19 vaccine. Assay: immunoSEQ multiplex PCR; the TCRdb copy retains only in-frame clones and omits some. Of some 100,000 clones in the sample, around 87% were seen once. The input for sequencing was peripheral blood, taken 28 days after the second AZD1222 dose. The receptors stem from an adult who received the AZD1222 COVID-19 vaccine.

The rearrangement uses TRBV5-5 and TRBJ1-4; D not certain. The V gene lost 0 bases and the J gene lost 0 bases, with 3 bases spanning the gap. Germline assignment: CDR1 SGHKS and CDR2 YYEKEE (reference sequence). The CDR3 is 14 amino acids. CDR3 loop: CASSLGATNEKLFF. The CDR3 DNA follows: TGTGCCAGCAGCTTGGGTGCAACTAATGAAAAACTGTTTTTT. The full variable domain, its missing parts supplied by reference TRBV5-5 and TRBJ1-4, is DAGVTQSPTHLIKTRGQQVTLRCSPISGHKSVSWYQQVLGQGPQFIFQYYEKEERGRGNFPDRFSARQFPNYSSELNVNALLLGDSALYLCASSLGATNEKLFFGSGTQLSVL.

This rearrangement joins TRBV28 to TRBJ2-3, with a weak D call TRBD2 (5 bases). The germline V gene encodes CDR1 MDHEN and CDR2 SYDVKM. This CDR3 contains 16 residues. Trimming took off 1 base at V and 1 base at J, with 12 bases between the two ends. CDR3 sequence (DNA): TGTGCCAGCAGTTTATTGTGGAGGCTGGGCACAGATACGCAGTATTTT. This gives the protein CASSLLWRLGTDTQYF.

This clone was seen a few times. V gene TRBV29-1 combines with J gene TRBJ1-5; 9 nucleotides agree with TRBD1. The CDR3 has 16 amino acids. Germline V gene data show CDR1 as SQVTM and CDR2 as ANQGSEA. The V and J ends lost 2 bases and 2 bases, in that order; junction bases with no gene match: 7. The CDR3 DNA is TGCAGCGTTGAATCTGGGGGACAGGGTGGCAATCAGCCCCAGCATTTT. Translating it yields CSVESGGQGGNQPQHF.

This chain connects TRBV11-2 to TRBJ2-1, with a tentative D call TRBD1 (5 bases). The CDR3 spans 15 residues. Germline values: CDR1 SGHAT, CDR2 FQNNGV. V shed 0 bases and J shed 7 bases, with 13 bases lying between them. The CDR3 DNA follows: TGTGCCAGCAGCTTAGATTTCGCAGGGTGGAATGAGCAGTTCTTC. It encodes CASSLDFAGWNEQFF.

This clone was counted only a few times. The chain recombines TRBV3-1 (or the pseudogene TRBV3-2) with TRBJ2-7, with D unresolved. Per the germline V gene, CDR1 is LGHDT and CDR2 is YNNKEL (reference sequence). Trimming stripped 0 bases from V and 3 bases from J, with 6 bases between. This CDR3 region has 13 residues. CDR3 DNA: TGTGCCAGCAGCCAAGAACTCATCTACGAGCAGTACTTC. It yields the protein CASSQELIYEQYF.

This chain joins TRBV28 and TRBJ2-7, with TRBD1 as a possible D gene (6 bases). Trimming stripped 7 bases from V and 1 base from J, with 8 bases between. Looked up from germline, CDR1 is MDHEN and CDR2 is SYDVKM. CDR3 length: 12 residues. The CDR3: CASTTGSYEQYF. CDR3 nucleotides: TGTGCCAGCACAACAGGGTCCTACGAGCAGTACTTC.

As DNA, the CDR3 is TGTGCCAGTAGTATAGATGGGGGATCCGAGCAGTACTTC. It yields the protein CASSIDGGSEQYF. The chain combines TRBV19 with TRBJ2-7; the D gene could be TRBD1 or TRBD2 (5 bases each). Between the trimmed V and J ends, which lost 0 bases and 6 bases, there was a span of 9 bases. The CDR3 has 13 residues. Per germline, CDR1 LNHDA and CDR2 SQIVND (reference sequence).

The chain recombines TRBV19 with TRBJ2-7; the D call may be TRBD1 or TRBD2 (8 bases each). Trimming removed 5 bases from V and 2 bases from J, with 16 bases in between. Germline V CDR1 and CDR2: LNHDA, SQIVND (reference sequence). The CDR3 is made up of 15 amino acids. The CDR3 sequence: CASSVAGQDTYEQYF. The CDR3 DNA sequence: TGTGCCAGTAGTGTAGCGGGACAGGACACCTACGAGCAGTACTTC.

This chain uses TRBV4-1 with TRBJ2-7, with D tentatively TRBD2 (6 bases). CDR1 is MGHRA and CDR2 is YSYEKL in the germline V gene. This CDR3 comprises 13 residues. The germline V and J ends were trimmed by 4 bases and 6 bases, with 13 bases remaining between them. CDR3 protein: CASSREAVAEQYF. The CDR3 nucleotides read TGCGCCAGCAGCCGGGAGGCCGTGGCCGAGCAGTACTTC.

The chain recombines TRBV6-5 with TRBJ1-6; TRBD1 might be the D (5 bases). CDR3 length equals 15 residues. Deletions cut 6 bases from V and 0 bases from J, with 9 bases between. The germline V gene encodes CDR1 MNHEY and CDR2 SVGAGI. CDR3 nucleotides: TGTGCCAGCAGCCCGGGGGGCTCCTATAATTCACCCCTCCACTTT. Amino acid sequence: CASSPGGSYNSPLHF.

The chain recombines TRBV28 with TRBJ1-4; tentatively, D is TRBD1 (5 bases). The CDR3 totals 16 residues. V lost 3 bases and J 0 bases, leaving 11 bases between the germline ends. The germline gives CDR1 MDHEN, CDR2 SYDVKM. The CDR3 sequence is CASSFGGPATNEKLFF. CDR3 in DNA: TGTGCCAGCAGTTTCGGGGGACCAGCAACTAATGAAAAACTGTTTTTT.

V is TRBV3-1 (or the pseudogene TRBV3-2) and J is TRBJ1-2, with 10 bases aligning to TRBD1. Germline V gives CDR1 LGHDT, CDR2 YNNKEL (reference sequence). The CDR3 runs 14 residues. V trimming: 3 bases; J trimming: 5 bases; junction bases outside the gene matches: 3. For the CDR3, the DNA is TGTGCCAGCAGCCAGGGACAGGGGCATTATGGCTACACCTTC. This sequence encodes CASSQGQGHYGYTF.

The V and J genes are TRBV7-2 and TRBJ2-7; D is possibly TRBD2 (5 bases). V was shortened by 0 bases and J by 3 bases, with 12 bases between the two germline ends. Per germline, CDR1 SGHTA and CDR2 FQGNSA. The CDR3 totals 15 residues. CDR3 amino acids: CASSLAPDSFYEQYF. In DNA, the CDR3 is TGTGCCAGCAGCTTAGCCCCGGACTCCTTCTACGAGCAGTACTTC.

This chain joins TRBV29-1 and TRBJ2-1; 12 positions match TRBD2. The CDR3 consists of 14 residues. Germline-derived CDR1 and CDR2 are SQVTM and ANQGSEA. Trimming removed 3 bases from V and 8 bases from J; junction bases left unmatched: 5. DNA for the CDR3: TGCAGCGTTGAGGCACTAGCGGGAGGATATGAGCAGTTCTTC. Translating gives CSVEALAGGYEQFF.